These T cell receptor beta chains were read from a single sample in a study of blood T cell repertoires in COVID-19. Clones were sequenced by immunoSEQ multiplex PCR, and TCRdb holds only the in-frame ones, with some missing. The sample has tens of thousands of clones, about 91% seen once. Sequences were obtained from peripheral blood. All receptors derive from a man aged 40-55 years with COVID-19, enrolled during active disease. Each CDR3 is given with its conserved first and last residue. Each record gives: J gene, D gene, clone size, V gene, CDR3 DNA, CDR3 protein. The D gene is left open where the match is weak. Clone size is shown for a subset of rows, as once, few, many or a class of expanded clone.

TRBJ2-7 | NA | NA | TRBV19 | TGTGCCAGTAGTATTTTCAAAGCTGCTGAGCAGTACTTC | CASSIFKAAEQYF
TRBJ1-3 | NA | once | TRBV13 | TGTGCCAGCAGCTTAGGCCTAAGCGAAATTCTCTCTGGAAACACCATATATTTT | CASSLGLSEILSGNTIYF
TRBJ2-1 | TRBD2 | once | TRBV4-2 | TGTGCCAGCAGCCAAGAACTAGCGGGGTCTTACAATGAGCAGTTCTTC | CASSQELAGSYNEQFF
TRBJ2-1 | NA | NA | TRBV5-5 | TGTGCCAGCAGCATAACCCGGAGCAATGCCTACAATGAGCAGTTCTTC | CASSITRSNAYNEQFF
TRBJ1-1 | NA | NA | TRBV30 | TGTGCCTGGGGACCCCGGGGGACTGAAGCTTTCTTT | CAWGPRGTEAFF
TRBJ2-3 | TRBD2 | NA | TRBV19 | TGTGCCAGTAGTGAGACTAGCGGGGGAAGTAGCACAGATACGCAGTATTTT | CASSETSGGSSTDTQYF
TRBJ1-2 | NA | NA | TRBV5-1 | TGCGCCAGCAGCTTGGGCAATGAGAATGGCTACACCTTC | CASSLGNENGYTF
TRBJ2-1 | TRBD2 | NA | TRBV7-2 | TGTGCCAGCAGCCAACTAGCGGGAGGCCTCGGGGGGAATGAGCAGTTCTTC | CASSQLAGGLGGNEQFF
TRBJ1-1 | TRBD1 | once | TRBV19 | TGTGCCAGTAAAGGACAGGGGTTCTTCCCTGACACTGAAGCTTTCTTT | CASKGQGFFPDTEAFF
TRBJ1-3 | TRBD1 | NA | TRBV19 | TGTGCCAGTAAGATGACAGGGGCGAGCTCTGGAAACACCATATATTTT | CASKMTGASSGNTIYF
TRBJ2-3 | NA | NA | TRBV29-1 | TGCAGCGTTGACGGGGAGCCCACAGATACGCAGTATTTT | CSVDGEPTDTQYF
TRBJ1-4 | NA | NA | TRBV15 | TGTGCCACCAGCAGACTTAATGAAAAACTGTTTTTT | CATSRLNEKLFF
TRBJ2-3 | NA | NA | TRBV19 | TGTGCCAGTAGTAACCCGACAGAGACCACAGATACGCAGTATTTT | CASSNPTETTDTQYF
TRBJ2-5 | NA | once | TRBV11-1 | TGTGCCAGCAGCTTAATCCGTTCCCAAGAGACCCAGTACTTC | CASSLIRSQETQYF
TRBJ1-6 | NA | NA | TRBV14 | TGTGCCAGCAGCTCGTTGGCTAGCTATAATTCACCCCTCCACTTT | CASSSLASYNSPLHF
TRBJ2-7 | NA | NA | TRBV3-1/TRBV3-2 | TGTGCCAGCAGCCAAAGTGTCGGTGAGCAGTACTTC | CASSQSVGEQYF
TRBJ2-7 | NA | NA | TRBV29-1 | TGCAGCCCCATCGCCGGGGTGGACCACGAGCAGTACTTC | CSPIAGVDHEQYF
TRBJ2-7 | NA | NA | TRBV5-1 | TGCGCCAGCAGCTCCGGACAGTCGTCCTACGAGCAGTACTTC | CASSSGQSSYEQYF
TRBJ2-3 | NA | NA | TRBV25-1 | TGTGCCAGCAGTGAATGGGAAGGTGGGGCCGCAGATACGCAGTATTTT | CASSEWEGGAADTQYF
TRBJ2-2 | TRBD2 | NA | TRBV29-1 | TGCAGCGTGGGGGGACTAGCGGGAGTTGGCACCGGGGAGCTGTTTTTT | CSVGGLAGVGTGELFF
TRBJ2-7 | NA | NA | TRBV29-1 | TGCAGCGTACGCAGGGGAGACTTTGTCTACGAGCAGTACTTC | CSVRRGDFVYEQYF
TRBJ1-1 | NA | NA | TRBV7-2 | TGTGCCAGCAGCTTAAACAGCCCTGAAGCTTTCTTT | CASSLNSPEAFF
TRBJ1-2 | TRBD1 | NA | TRBV28 | TGTGCCAGCACCTTACAGGGGGCTAATGGCTACACCTTC | CASTLQGANGYTF
TRBJ2-3 | NA | NA | TRBV7-9 | TGTGCCAGCAGCTTAGGTGACTCCCGAACGCAGTATTTT | CASSLGDSRTQYF
TRBJ2-5 | TRBD1 | NA | TRBV2 | TGTGCCAGCAGGGACAGGGGAGGAGAGACCCAGTACTTC | CASRDRGGETQYF
TRBJ1-1 | TRBD1 | NA | TRBV19 | TGTGCCAGTAGTCCAGGGGGCGGCACTGAAGCTTTCTTT | CASSPGGGTEAFF